The sequence of this T cell receptor (beta chain) was determined in a study of cytomegalovirus exposure and HLA in healthy donors. Whole-study findings and limits: The study labeled under 200 TCR beta chains cytomegalovirus-associated. Prediction of most subjects' HLA-A and HLA-B alleles by TCR beta sequences was reportedly accurate. In a later analysis, a genetic analysis reported fewer productive-TCR N-insertions in an Asian-associated ancestry cluster than the cohort average. Rarity held for most TCR sequences, but there were some public TCRs that occurred in many donors.

PCR employed 60 Vbeta and 13 Jbeta primers. Using immunoSEQ multiplex PCR, the repertoire was profiled, and TCRdb retains in-frame clones only, with some absent. The sample yields about 150,000 clones, 75% seen once. Germline V gene sequence: CDR1 MNHEY, CDR2 SMNVEV (reference sequence). V was trimmed by 5 bases and J by 8 bases, leaving 30 bases between them. The CDR3 sequence is 18 residues long. The count of this clone is one. Its specificity is unknown. This receptor was identified in a man aged 30 to 39 in good health and CMV-seronegative. The rearrangement uses TRBV27 and TRBJ1-1; D is perhaps TRBD1 (6 bases). The sample taken for sequencing was PBMCs. This chain's CDR3 is CASSPLGKRTDWIGEAFF. CDR3 in DNA: TGTGCCAGCAGTCCCCTCGGGAAGCGGACAGACTGGATAGGAGAAGCTTTCTTT.